This is a list of T cell receptor beta chains from one sample in a study of shared clonotypes between healthy human individuals. The repertoire was sequenced with immunoSEQ multiplex PCR; TCRdb's copy has only in-frame clones and lacks some. The repertoire holds over 2,000,000 clones, with 90% to 95% as singletons. Sequencing input: naive CD8+ T cells from PBMCs. Source of these receptors: a man aged 18 to 30 in good health. Some clones in this sample may be carry-over from other donors' samples. Both conserved end residues are part of each CDR3. The D gene is left open where the match is weak. Where a row states a size, it is once, few, many or the class of an expanded clone; other rows omit it.

TRBV7-9	once	15	-	TRBJ1-1	TGTGCCAGCAGCTTAAGGGACGGAGGTGGCACTGAAGCTTTCTTT	CASSLRDGGGTEAFF
TRBV28	once	15	TRBD2	TRBJ2-7	TGTGCCAGCAGTTATAGCGGGACAACTACCTACGAGCAGTACTTC	CASSYSGTTTYEQYF
TRBV7-8	-	15	TRBD2	TRBJ2-1	TGTGCCAGCAGCTTATATAGCGGGCCCGGGAATGAGCAGTTCTTC	CASSLYSGPGNEQFF
TRBV4-3	-	13	-	TRBJ2-1	TGCGCCAGCAGCCAAGACCAGACGGGTGAGCAGTTCTTC	CASSQDQTGEQFF
TRBV27	-	15	-	TRBJ2-7	TGTGCCAGCAGTCCTCCGGAGAGACCCTCATACGAGCAGTACTTC	CASSPPERPSYEQYF
TRBV11-2	-	16	TRBD2	TRBJ2-1	TGTGCCAGCGGGGGTATTGGCGGGAGGGTCTACAATGAGCAGTTCTTC	CASGGIGGRVYNEQFF
TRBV6-1	-	14	TRBD1	TRBJ2-7	TGTGCCAGCAGTGATACAGGGGATCCATACGAGCAGTACTTC	CASSDTGDPYEQYF
TRBV27	-	15	-	TRBJ2-5	TGTGCCAGCAGCCTGGGGGACTCGCGCAAAGAGACCCAGTACTTC	CASSLGDSRKETQYF
TRBV7-9	-	15	-	TRBJ2-1	TGTGCCAGCAGCTTCCCGGGGCCCTCGGTGGATGAGCAGTTCTTC	CASSFPGPSVDEQFF
TRBV11-2	-	14	TRBD2	TRBJ2-7	TGTGCCAGCAGCTTAGTGGGAGGGAGCTACGAGCAGTACTTC	CASSLVGGSYEQYF
TRBV28	once	10	-	TRBJ2-7	TGTGCCTCCGTGGGTGGCGAGCAGTACTTC	CASVGGEQYF
TRBV5-1	-	14	TRBD1	TRBJ2-5	TGCGCCAGCAGCCCGCGGACAGGGGTCGAGACCCAGTACTTC	CASSPRTGVETQYF
TRBV28	-	15	TRBD1	TRBJ2-2	TGTGCCAGCAGTCAAGGACAGGGCGACACCGGGGAGCTGTTTTTT	CASSQGQGDTGELFF
TRBV5-5	-	14	-	TRBJ1-1	TGTGCCAGCAGCTTGAGGGTTGGGTACACTGAAGCTTTCTTT	CASSLRVGYTEAFF
TRBV27	-	14	-	TRBJ2-5	TGTGCCAGCAGTCTTACAAGTCTACAAGAGACCCAGTACTTC	CASSLTSLQETQYF
TRBV2	-	10	-	TRBJ2-7	TGTGCCAGCAGTGAACACGAGCAGTACTTC	CASSEHEQYF
TRBV9	-	16	TRBD1	TRBJ2-3	TGTGCCAGCAGCGTAGAAGGAGCAGGGGGTGACGATACGCAGTATTTT	CASSVEGAGGDDTQYF
TRBV5-1	-	15	TRBD1	TRBJ2-7	TGCGCCAGCAGCTTCCTGACAGGGGGTAACTACGAGCAGTACTTC	CASSFLTGGNYEQYF
TRBV6-5	-	15	-	TRBJ2-2	TGTGCCAGCAGTTACACCCCCGGGTACACCGGGGAGCTGTTTTTT	CASSYTPGYTGELFF
TRBV13	-	15	TRBD1	TRBJ1-2	TGTGCCAGCAGCTTAGTCAGGGGGAGCATCTATGGCTACACCTTC	CASSLVRGSIYGYTF
TRBV10-3	-	16	-	TRBJ2-2	TGTGCCATCAGGGGGGATTACAGGGATAGTACCGGGGAGCTGTTTTTT	CAIRGDYRDSTGELFF
TRBV2	once	16	TRBD2	TRBJ2-5	TGTGCCAGCAGTGAGTGGACTAGCGGGAGAGGCGAGACCCAGTACTTC	CASSEWTSGRGETQYF
TRBV28	-	13	-	TRBJ2-7	TGTGCCAGCAGTTTGTGGCAGGGATACGAGCAGTACTTC	CASSLWQGYEQYF
TRBV27	once	17	-	TRBJ2-7	TGTGCCAGCAGTTCCCTCCGAACAGGACCGCCCTCCTACGAGCAGTACTTC	CASSSLRTGPPSYEQYF
TRBV5-6	-	14	-	TRBJ2-5	TGTGCCAGCAGCTCGGGACGGGGGATAGAGACCCAGTACTTC	CASSSGRGIETQYF
TRBV28	-	14	-	TRBJ1-2	TGTGCCAGCAGTTTATTTTTGGGGACCTATGGCTACACCTTC	CASSLFLGTYGYTF
TRBV4-3	-	15	-	TRBJ2-7	TGCGCCAGCAGCCAAGGATCGTGGGCAGGGGACGAGCAGTACTTC	CASSQGSWAGDEQYF
TRBV7-9	-	16	TRBD1	TRBJ2-7	TGTGCCAGCAGCTTTAGACTCGGGACAGACCCTTACGAGCAGTACTTC	CASSFRLGTDPYEQYF
TRBV7-8	-	13	-	TRBJ2-7	TGTGCCAGCAGCTTAGGCCGGGCCTACGAGCAGTACTTC	CASSLGRAYEQYF
TRBV21-1	-	16	-	TRBJ2-7	TGTGCCAGCAGCAAAGTACTACTTCGGTCACCCTACGAGCAGTACTTC	CASSKVLLRSPYEQYF
TRBV7-3	-	17	-	TRBJ2-1	TGTGCCAGCAGCTTAAATTATGGGCTAGCGAACCTCAATGAGCAGTTCTTC	CASSLNYGLANLNEQFF
TRBV7-8	-	17	-	TRBJ2-1	TGTGCCAGCAGCCCCTTCGGCGGGGACGTGATCTACAATGAGCAGTTCTTC	CASSPFGGDVIYNEQFF
TRBV28	few	12	-	TRBJ1-5	TGTGCCAGCAGTGCCAGGGGTGGACTTCAGCATTTT	CASSARGGLQHF
TRBV5-1	-	13	TRBD1	TRBJ2-7	TGCGCCAGCAGCCCCACAGGGGCCTACGAGCAGTACTTC	CASSPTGAYEQYF
TRBV11-1	-	15	-	TRBJ2-5	TGTGCCAGCAGCTTAGTTGGGTTATTGGGGGAGACCCAGTACTTC	CASSLVGLLGETQYF